A single sample gave rise to the 14 T cell receptor beta chains below, sequenced in a study of cytotoxic CD8 clonotypes in ibrutinib-treated CLL. Sequencing used immunoSEQ multiplex PCR; TCRdb keeps in-frame clones, though not all of them. The sample consists of fewer than 200,000 clones, more than 80% of them appearing once. The material was PBMCs, obtained after 24 months of ibrutinib treatment. Every receptor here comes from a human donor with chronic lymphocytic leukemia.

The chain combines TRBV5-6 with TRBJ1-6; possible D gene TRBD1, 6 bases. The V and J ends lost 0 bases and 5 bases respectively, with 9 bases between them. CDR1 is SGHDT and CDR2 is YYEEEE in the germline V gene. The CDR3 runs to 15 residues. The chain's CDR3 is CASSLGQVNNSPLHF. For the CDR3, the DNA is TGTGCCAGCAGCTTGGGACAGGTGAATAATTCACCCCTCCACTTT.

The chain has TRBV6-5 and TRBJ2-7, with 9 bases aligning to TRBD1. Germline CDR1 is MNHEY and CDR2 is SVGAGI. With V trimmed by 5 bases and J by 2 bases, 4 bases remained unmatched. CDR3 length: 14 amino acids. Written as DNA, the CDR3 is TGTGCCAGCAGTACCGGGACAGGGACCTACGAGCAGTACTTC. Amino acids: CASSTGTGTYEQYF.

This chain joins TRBV5-1 and TRBJ2-1, with 12 nucleotides matching TRBD1. Trimming removed 3 bases from V and 10 bases from J; junction bases left unmatched: 5. CDR1 and CDR2 (germline): SGHRS, YFSETQ. The CDR3 length is 14 residues. Here the CDR3 DNA reads TGCGCCAGCAGCTCCGGGACAGGGGGCAGGGAGCAGTTCTTC. It translates to CASSSGTGGREQFF.

This clone was seen a single time. The chain employs TRBV11-3 and TRBJ1-3; no firm D call. Germline CDR1 and CDR2: SGHNT and YENEEA. Between the trimmed V and J ends, which lost 5 bases and 0 bases, there was a span of 11 bases. This CDR3 spans 15 amino acids. The CDR3 sequence is CASSRGGGSGNTIYF. In DNA, the CDR3 is TGTGCCAGCAGCCGAGGTGGAGGCTCTGGAAACACCATATATTTT.

V usage is TRBV4-3 and J usage is TRBJ2-3, with 13 nucleotides matching TRBD2. The CDR3 sequence is 17 residues long. Per germline, CDR1 LGHNA and CDR2 YSLEER. Trimming at V came to 4 bases and at J to 6 bases, leaving 10 bases not matched to a gene. CDR3 loop: CASSPETSGRIIDTQYF. The CDR3 coding sequence is TGCGCCAGCAGCCCAGAGACTAGCGGGAGGATCATTGATACGCAGTATTTT.

This chain uses TRBV7-2 with TRBJ1-1; D is perhaps TRBD1 (6 bases). Trimming removed 4 bases from V and 1 base from J, with 13 bases in between. The CDR3 is 15 residues long. CDR1 is SGHTA and CDR2 is FQGNSA in the germline V gene. The CDR3 is CASSSQGMWNTEAFF. Here the CDR3 DNA reads TGTGCCAGCAGCTCACAGGGAATGTGGAACACTGAAGCTTTCTTT.

The chain has TRBV5-4 and TRBJ1-5; D is unresolved. Germline CDR1 and CDR2: SGHNT and YYREEE (reference sequence). V lost 4 bases and J 3 bases, leaving 11 bases between the germline ends. This CDR3 contains 14 residues. CDR3 loop: CASSLLGSNQPQHF. The CDR3, as DNA: TGTGCCAGCAGCCTTCTTGGCTCCAATCAGCCCCAGCATTTT.

The chain uses TRBV5-1 and TRBJ2-3; 15 bases map to TRBD2. From germline, CDR1 is SGHRS and CDR2 YFSETQ. V lost 4 bases to trimming and J lost 5 bases; unmatched junction nucleotides: 17. The CDR3 loop spans 20 amino acids. CDR3 sequence: CASSAPPGLAGGLRGDTQYF. CDR3 nucleotides: TGCGCCAGCAGCGCCCCACCGGGACTAGCGGGGGGCCTACGGGGAGATACGCAGTATTTT.

CDR3 sequence: CASSPQRGVDEQYF. The CDR3 DNA reads as TGTGCCAGCTCACCACAACGCGGGGTGGACGAGCAGTACTTC. This sequence joins TRBV18 and TRBJ2-7, with a possible D match to TRBD2 (6 bases). The V gene's germline CDR1 is KGHSH and CDR2 LQKENI. V gave up 1 base and J gave up 5 bases, with 12 bases separating them. The CDR3 is 14 residues long.

The chain uses TRBV14 and TRBJ1-1; no definite D call. The V end lost 0 bases, the J end lost 5 bases, and 25 bases lay between the germline ends. The germline V gene encodes CDR1 SGHDN and CDR2 FVKESK. This CDR3 has 19 residues. CDR3 sequence reads: CASSQEAHGLWRRGTEAFF. The CDR3 DNA follows: TGTGCCAGCAGCCAAGAGGCACACGGGCTATGGCGTCGAGGGACTGAAGCTTTCTTT.

The chain has TRBV5-1 and TRBJ2-3; 16 nucleotides agree with TRBD2. The CDR3 runs 15 residues. Trimming cost V 4 bases and J 10 bases; bases outside gene matches: 6. Germline CDR1 and CDR2: SGHRS and YFSETQ. CDR3 protein: CASSPGLAGGLSQYF. The CDR3 DNA reads TGCGCCAGCAGCCCGGGACTAGCGGGAGGGCTGTCGCAGTATTTT.

The rearrangement links TRBV6-1 to TRBJ2-6, with D hard to call. The CDR3 has 15 amino acids. Per the germline V gene, CDR1 is MNHNS and CDR2 is SASEGT. Trimming removed 6 bases at V and 0 bases at J, with 9 bases between. The CDR3 DNA reads as TGTGCCAGCAGCCCTCGGACCTCTGGGGCCAACGTCCTGACTTTC. Protein sequence: CASSPRTSGANVLTF.

The chain couples TRBV15 to TRBJ1-3; no reliable D call. CDR3 length: 17 residues. V lost 1 base and J 0 bases, leaving 13 bases between the germline ends. The germline CDR1 and CDR2 sequences are LNHNV and YYDKDF (reference sequence). The CDR3 DNA reads TGTGCCACCAGCAGAGGACTTCCCCAAGTCTCTGGAAACACCATATATTTT. As protein: CATSRGLPQVSGNTIYF.

The chain has TRBV7-2 and TRBJ1-1, with 7 bases identical to TRBD1. The ends lost 5 bases at V and 9 bases at J; junction bases unmatched: 9. The CDR3 extends over 13 amino acids. Germline assignment: CDR1 SGHTA and CDR2 FQGNSA. The CDR3 is CASSRGTDRKAFF. The CDR3 DNA sequence: TGTGCCAGCAGCCGCGGGACAGATCGAAAAGCTTTCTTT.